These T cell receptor beta chains were read from a single sample in a study of blood T cell repertoires in COVID-19. Profiled with immunoSEQ multiplex PCR; TCRdb holds only in-frame clones, not every one. The data contain fewer than 300,000 clones, 85% to 90% of them singletons. Sequencing was performed on peripheral blood. Source of these receptors: a man aged 50 to 59 with COVID-19, enrolled during active disease. Each CDR3 is given with its conserved first and last residue. Each record gives: CDR3 DNA, CDR3 protein, J gene, clone size, D gene, V gene. A D gene is named only where the DNA matches it firmly. Clone size is stated in some rows and not others, as once, few, many or a class when expanded.

cdr3_nt: TGTGCCAGCAGCAAGGAGGAACAGGGTGATGGCTACACCTTC; cdr3_aa: CASSKEEQGDGYTF; j_call: TRBJ1-2; clone_size: NA; d_call: NA; v_call: TRBV21-1
cdr3_nt: TGTGCCAGCAGTTCCGAGAGCTCCTATAATTCACCCCTCCACTTT; cdr3_aa: CASSSESSYNSPLHF; j_call: TRBJ1-6; clone_size: NA; d_call: NA; v_call: TRBV28
cdr3_nt: TGCGCCAGCAGCTTGATGGGAACGGGGGGTGGCACAGATACGCAGTATTTT; cdr3_aa: CASSLMGTGGGTDTQYF; j_call: TRBJ2-3; clone_size: NA; d_call: TRBD2; v_call: TRBV5-1
cdr3_nt: TGTGCCAGCAGTGACGGCGGGAGGGTAGATACGCAGTATTTT; cdr3_aa: CASSDGGRVDTQYF; j_call: TRBJ2-3; clone_size: NA; d_call: TRBD2; v_call: TRBV6-1
cdr3_nt: TGTGCCAGCAGTGTCGCGGGACAGGACAATGAGCAGTTCTTC; cdr3_aa: CASSVAGQDNEQFF; j_call: TRBJ2-1; clone_size: NA; d_call: TRBD1; v_call: TRBV25-1
cdr3_nt: TGTGCCAGCAGCCCGGGACAGGCCTTTTCCCAATATAATTCACCCCTCCACTTT; cdr3_aa: CASSPGQAFSQYNSPLHF; j_call: TRBJ1-6; clone_size: NA; d_call: TRBD1; v_call: TRBV5-4
cdr3_nt: TGTGCCAGCACTCAGGGATACAATCAGCCCCAGCATTTT; cdr3_aa: CASTQGYNQPQHF; j_call: TRBJ1-5; clone_size: NA; d_call: NA; v_call: TRBV6-5
cdr3_nt: TGTGCCAGCTCACCTGGACTAGCGGGAGATGAGGATACGCAGTATTTT; cdr3_aa: CASSPGLAGDEDTQYF; j_call: TRBJ2-3; clone_size: NA; d_call: TRBD2; v_call: TRBV18
cdr3_nt: TGCGCCAGCAGACAAATCGATGGGACAGAGAACACCGGGGAGCTGTTTTTT; cdr3_aa: CASRQIDGTENTGELFF; j_call: TRBJ2-2; clone_size: NA; d_call: TRBD1; v_call: TRBV5-1
cdr3_nt: TGTGCCATCAGCGAGGGACAGCTTAATTCACCCCTCCACTTT; cdr3_aa: CAISEGQLNSPLHF; j_call: TRBJ1-6; clone_size: NA; d_call: TRBD1; v_call: TRBV10-3
cdr3_nt: TGTGCCAGCAGCCCCGGACTAGCAACCTACGAGCAGTACTTC; cdr3_aa: CASSPGLATYEQYF; j_call: TRBJ2-7; clone_size: NA; d_call: TRBD2; v_call: TRBV3-1/TRBV3-2
cdr3_nt: TGCGCCAGCAGCCAAATCCCAGGAATCTACGAGCAGTACTTC; cdr3_aa: CASSQIPGIYEQYF; j_call: TRBJ2-7; clone_size: NA; d_call: NA; v_call: TRBV5-1
cdr3_nt: TGTGCCAGCAGTCGGACAGGGCGGCTTAGGGGCTACACCTTC; cdr3_aa: CASSRTGRLRGYTF; j_call: TRBJ1-2; clone_size: NA; d_call: TRBD1; v_call: TRBV6-2/TRBV6-3
cdr3_nt: TGTGCCAGCAGTCGCCGACAGGGTAGCAATCAGCCCCAGCATTTT; cdr3_aa: CASSRRQGSNQPQHF; j_call: TRBJ1-5; clone_size: NA; d_call: TRBD1; v_call: TRBV27
cdr3_nt: TGTGCCAGCAGTGCCTCCGGGCTAGCGGGAGGTCTCACAGATACGCAGTATTTT; cdr3_aa: CASSASGLAGGLTDTQYF; j_call: TRBJ2-3; clone_size: NA; d_call: TRBD2; v_call: TRBV6-1
cdr3_nt: TGTGCCAGCACCCAGGGCAGCCCTCCGGGTGGCTACACCTTC; cdr3_aa: CASTQGSPPGGYTF; j_call: TRBJ1-2; clone_size: NA; d_call: NA; v_call: TRBV2
cdr3_nt: TGTGCCAGCAGGGCTTTAGCGGGATCTAGCACAGATACGCAGTATTTT; cdr3_aa: CASRALAGSSTDTQYF; j_call: TRBJ2-3; clone_size: NA; d_call: TRBD2; v_call: TRBV6-6
cdr3_nt: TGTGCCACCAGTGAGTCGGGACACCCCACCGGGGAGCTGTTTTTT; cdr3_aa: CATSESGHPTGELFF; j_call: TRBJ2-2; clone_size: NA; d_call: NA; v_call: TRBV24-1
cdr3_nt: TGTGCCAGCAGTGAAGGTGGCGGGAGGGGGAATGAGCAGTTCTTC; cdr3_aa: CASSEGGGRGNEQFF; j_call: TRBJ2-1; clone_size: NA; d_call: TRBD2; v_call: TRBV2
cdr3_nt: TGCGCCAGCAGTCGTCGGCGGGGGAGCACAGATACGCAGTATTTT; cdr3_aa: CASSRRRGSTDTQYF; j_call: TRBJ2-3; clone_size: NA; d_call: TRBD2; v_call: TRBV4-3
cdr3_nt: TGTGCCAGCAGCCTGACCGGGACACCGAGGGGGTCGGACACTGAAGCTTTCTTT; cdr3_aa: CASSLTGTPRGSDTEAFF; j_call: TRBJ1-1; clone_size: NA; d_call: NA; v_call: TRBV5-5
cdr3_nt: TGTGCCACCAGTTTGAACTATGGCTACACCTTC; cdr3_aa: CATSLNYGYTF; j_call: TRBJ1-2; clone_size: NA; d_call: NA; v_call: TRBV19
cdr3_nt: TGCGCCAGCAGCCAACCTTGGGGACAGGGCGCCCACGAGCAGTACTTC; cdr3_aa: CASSQPWGQGAHEQYF; j_call: TRBJ2-7; clone_size: NA; d_call: TRBD1; v_call: TRBV4-1
cdr3_nt: TGTGCCAGCAGCGCTAGCGGGAGGGCCCCAGATACGCAGTATTTT; cdr3_aa: CASSASGRAPDTQYF; j_call: TRBJ2-3; clone_size: NA; d_call: TRBD2; v_call: TRBV9
cdr3_nt: TGCGCCAGCAGCTTGGGCAGGGTTCCAGATTACAATGAGCAGTTCTTC; cdr3_aa: CASSLGRVPDYNEQFF; j_call: TRBJ2-1; clone_size: NA; d_call: NA; v_call: TRBV5-1
cdr3_nt: TGTGCCATTTTCCCCCTAGCCAAAAACATTCAGTACTTC; cdr3_aa: CAIFPLAKNIQYF; j_call: TRBJ2-4; clone_size: NA; d_call: NA; v_call: TRBV11-3
cdr3_nt: TGTGCCAGCAGATCAAACAGGGGTGGAGATGAGCAGTTCTTC; cdr3_aa: CASRSNRGGDEQFF; j_call: TRBJ2-1; clone_size: NA; d_call: TRBD1; v_call: TRBV11-2
cdr3_nt: TGTGCCAGCAGTGTGCGGGGGGTGTGGACTGAAGCTTTCTTT; cdr3_aa: CASSVRGVWTEAFF; j_call: TRBJ1-1; clone_size: once; d_call: NA; v_call: TRBV2
cdr3_nt: NA; cdr3_aa: CASTSGPTYNEQFF; j_call: TRBJ2-1; clone_size: NA; d_call: NA; v_call: TRBV19
cdr3_nt: TGTGCCAGTCAACACATTCCGGGAGCTGGGGACACTGAAGCTTTCTTT; cdr3_aa: CASQHIPGAGDTEAFF; j_call: TRBJ1-1; clone_size: once; d_call: NA; v_call: TRBV19
cdr3_nt: TGCAGCGTTGAAGATGAAGCGGGAGTGGGAGATATTTACGAGCAGTACTTC; cdr3_aa: CSVEDEAGVGDIYEQYF; j_call: TRBJ2-7; clone_size: NA; d_call: TRBD2; v_call: TRBV29-1
cdr3_nt: TGTGCCATCAGCGGGTTCACAGATACGCAGTATTTT; cdr3_aa: CAISGFTDTQYF; j_call: TRBJ2-3; clone_size: NA; d_call: NA; v_call: TRBV10-3
cdr3_nt: TGTGCCAGCAGCTCGATGACTAGCGCACGCCCCAGAGAGACCCAGTACTTC; cdr3_aa: CASSSMTSARPRETQYF; j_call: TRBJ2-5; clone_size: NA; d_call: TRBD2; v_call: TRBV7-9
cdr3_nt: TGTGCCAGCACCGATACGGGGGGGCGCTACAATGAGCAGTTCTTC; cdr3_aa: CASTDTGGRYNEQFF; j_call: TRBJ2-1; clone_size: NA; d_call: TRBD2; v_call: TRBV2
cdr3_nt: TGTGCCAGCAGCTTGTTCGAAGCGGGCCCGCCAGGGACGCAGTATTTT; cdr3_aa: CASSLFEAGPPGTQYF; j_call: TRBJ2-3; clone_size: NA; d_call: NA; v_call: TRBV7-2
cdr3_nt: TGTGCCAGCAGCCAAGATAGGGGAAGAACCTACGAGCAGTACTTC; cdr3_aa: CASSQDRGRTYEQYF; j_call: TRBJ2-7; clone_size: NA; d_call: NA; v_call: TRBV3-1/TRBV3-2
cdr3_nt: TGCGCCAGCAGCCCCGAGTGGACGGGGACTGGGTCCTACGAGCAGTACTTC; cdr3_aa: CASSPEWTGTGSYEQYF; j_call: TRBJ2-7; clone_size: NA; d_call: NA; v_call: TRBV4-1
cdr3_nt: TGTGCCAGCAGAGCACAGGGGGCCAATCAGCCCCAGCATTTT; cdr3_aa: CASRAQGANQPQHF; j_call: TRBJ1-5; clone_size: NA; d_call: TRBD1; v_call: TRBV25-1
cdr3_nt: TGTGCCAGCTCACCCCTGAGGGGGGGAGATCAGCCCCAGCATTTT; cdr3_aa: CASSPLRGGDQPQHF; j_call: TRBJ1-5; clone_size: NA; d_call: NA; v_call: TRBV18
cdr3_nt: TGCAGTGCTAGTGGGCAACCTGGGACAGTTGACGAGCAGTACTTC; cdr3_aa: CSASGQPGTVDEQYF; j_call: TRBJ2-7; clone_size: NA; d_call: TRBD1; v_call: TRBV20-1